This T cell receptor (beta chain) was recorded in a study of spatial heterogeneity in lung cancer. Whole-study context: Alpha-chain sequences were consistently detected in smaller numbers than beta-chain sequences. The average appearance count of each unique TCR and UMI combination in raw reads was more than 8.5.

TCR cDNA molecules each had a unique molecular identifier. MiXCR, applied by TCRdb to the 5' RACE reads, yields one record per CDR3 protein. The table shows under 8,000 distinct CDR3 sequences, with approximately 4% occurring only once. This clonotype was observed many times. This sample's time point: sample taken at primary tumor resection. Without sorting, whole RNA was sequenced from tumor, nontumor lung or frozen PBMC. Germline CDR1 is LNHNV and CDR2 is YYDKDF (reference sequence). The CDR3 loop spans 12 amino acids. Trimming cost V 0 bases and J 4 bases, with 4 bases left between them. The chain carries TRBV15 and TRBJ2-7; D is unclear. Sample: normal lung tissue next to the tumor, taken at surgery. This receptor was taken from a female donor with early-stage non-small cell lung cancer. Written as DNA, the CDR3 is TGTGCCACCAGCAGAGACAATTACGAGCAGTACTTC. Its protein is CATSRDNYEQYF.